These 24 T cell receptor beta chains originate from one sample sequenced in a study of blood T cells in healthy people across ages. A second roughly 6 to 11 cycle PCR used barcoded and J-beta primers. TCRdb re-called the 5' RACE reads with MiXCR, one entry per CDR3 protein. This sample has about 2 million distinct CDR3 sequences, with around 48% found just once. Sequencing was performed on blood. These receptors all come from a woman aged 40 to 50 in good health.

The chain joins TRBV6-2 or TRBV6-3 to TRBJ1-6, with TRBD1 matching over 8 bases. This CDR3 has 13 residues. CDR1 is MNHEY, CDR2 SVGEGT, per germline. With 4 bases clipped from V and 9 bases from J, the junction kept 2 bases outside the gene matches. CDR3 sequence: CASSWTGSSPLHF. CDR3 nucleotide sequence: TGTGCCAGCAGTTGGACAGGGTCTTCACCCCTCCACTTT.

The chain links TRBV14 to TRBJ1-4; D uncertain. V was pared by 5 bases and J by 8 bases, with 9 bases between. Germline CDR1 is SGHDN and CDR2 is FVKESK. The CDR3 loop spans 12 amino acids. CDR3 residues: CASSKLSEKLFF. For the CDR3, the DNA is TGTGCCAGCAGCAAACTTTCGGAAAAACTGTTTTTT.

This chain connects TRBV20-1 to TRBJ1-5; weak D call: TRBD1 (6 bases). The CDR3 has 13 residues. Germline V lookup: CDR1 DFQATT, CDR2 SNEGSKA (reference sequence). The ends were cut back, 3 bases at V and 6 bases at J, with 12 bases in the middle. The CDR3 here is CSARGRGSQPQHF. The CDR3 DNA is TGCAGTGCTAGGGGCAGGGGAAGTCAGCCCCAGCATTTT.

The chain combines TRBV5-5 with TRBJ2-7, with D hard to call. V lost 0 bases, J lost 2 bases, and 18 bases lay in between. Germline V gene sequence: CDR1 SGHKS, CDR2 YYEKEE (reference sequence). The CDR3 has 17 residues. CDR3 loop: CASSLAGLLTATYEQYF. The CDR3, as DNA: TGTGCCAGCAGCTTGGCCGGTTTGTTAACGGCGACCTACGAGCAGTACTTC.

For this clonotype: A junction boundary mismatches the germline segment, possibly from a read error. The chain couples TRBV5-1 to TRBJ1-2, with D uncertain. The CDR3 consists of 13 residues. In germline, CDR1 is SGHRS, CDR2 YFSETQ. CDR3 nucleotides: TGCGTCAGCAGCTTTCCTGGATTGGATGGCTACACCTTC. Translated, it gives CVSSFPGLDGYTF.

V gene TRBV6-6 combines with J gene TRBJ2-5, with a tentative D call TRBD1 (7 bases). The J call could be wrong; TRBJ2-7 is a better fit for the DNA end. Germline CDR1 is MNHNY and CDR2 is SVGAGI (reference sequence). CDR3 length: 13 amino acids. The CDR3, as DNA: TGTGCCAGCTCGGGGCAGGGGGGTCACGAGCAGTACTTC. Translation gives CASSGQGGHEQYF.

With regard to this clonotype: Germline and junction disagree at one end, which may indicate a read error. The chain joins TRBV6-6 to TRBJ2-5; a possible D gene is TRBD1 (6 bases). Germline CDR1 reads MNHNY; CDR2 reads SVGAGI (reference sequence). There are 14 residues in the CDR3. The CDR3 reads CASSTGNTKETRYF. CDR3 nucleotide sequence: TGTGCCAGTTCCACAGGGAATACAAAAGAGACCCGGTACTTC.

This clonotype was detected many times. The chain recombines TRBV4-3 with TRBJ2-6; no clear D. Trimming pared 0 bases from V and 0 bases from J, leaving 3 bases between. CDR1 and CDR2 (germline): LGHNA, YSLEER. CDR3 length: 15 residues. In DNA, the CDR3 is TGCGCCAGCAGCCAAGAAAACTCTGGGGCCAACGTCCTGACTTTC. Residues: CASSQENSGANVLTF.

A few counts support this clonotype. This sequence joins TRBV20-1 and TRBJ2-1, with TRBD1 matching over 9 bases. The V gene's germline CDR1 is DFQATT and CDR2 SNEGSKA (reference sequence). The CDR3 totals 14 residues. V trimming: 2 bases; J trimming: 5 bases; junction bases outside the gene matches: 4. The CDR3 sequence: CSARPTGGDNEQFF. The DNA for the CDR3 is TGCAGTGCTAGACCGACAGGGGGGGACAATGAGCAGTTCTTC.

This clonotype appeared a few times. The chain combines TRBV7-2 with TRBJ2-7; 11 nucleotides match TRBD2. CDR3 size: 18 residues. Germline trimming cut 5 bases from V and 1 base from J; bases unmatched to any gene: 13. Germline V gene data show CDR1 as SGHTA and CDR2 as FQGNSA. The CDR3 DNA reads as TGTGCCAGCAGCCACCGCGGGGCTAGCGGGGGGCGATCCTACGAGCAGTACTTC. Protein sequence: CASSHRGASGGRSYEQYF.

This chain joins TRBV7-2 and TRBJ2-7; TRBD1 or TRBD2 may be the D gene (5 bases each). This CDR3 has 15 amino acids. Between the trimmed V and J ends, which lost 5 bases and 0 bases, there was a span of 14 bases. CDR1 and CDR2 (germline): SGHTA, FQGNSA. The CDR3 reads CASSTPAGSSYEQYF. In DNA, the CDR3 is TGTGCCAGCAGCACCCCGGCAGGGAGCTCCTACGAGCAGTACTTC.

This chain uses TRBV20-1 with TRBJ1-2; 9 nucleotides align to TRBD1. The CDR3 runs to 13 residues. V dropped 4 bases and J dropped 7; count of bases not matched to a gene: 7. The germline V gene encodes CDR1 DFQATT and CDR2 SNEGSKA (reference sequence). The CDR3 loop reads CSATGQGSVGYTF. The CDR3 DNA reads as TGCAGTGCTACGGGACAGGGCTCTGTTGGCTACACCTTC.

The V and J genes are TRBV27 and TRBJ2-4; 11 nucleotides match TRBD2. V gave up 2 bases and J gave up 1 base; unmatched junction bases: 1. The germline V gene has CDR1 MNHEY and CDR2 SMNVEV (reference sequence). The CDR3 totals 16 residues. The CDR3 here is CASSLRTSGAKNIQYF. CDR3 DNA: TGTGCCAGCAGTTTAAGGACTAGCGGGGCCAAAAACATTCAGTACTTC.

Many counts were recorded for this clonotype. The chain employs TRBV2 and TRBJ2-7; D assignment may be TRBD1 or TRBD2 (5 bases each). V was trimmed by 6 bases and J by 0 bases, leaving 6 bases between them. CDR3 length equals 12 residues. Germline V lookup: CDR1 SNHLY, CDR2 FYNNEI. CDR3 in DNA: TGTGCCAGCAGGGGGGACTCCTACGAGCAGTACTTC. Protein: CASRGDSYEQYF. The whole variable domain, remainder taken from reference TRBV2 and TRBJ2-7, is EPEVTQTPSHQVTQMGQEVILRCVPISNHLYFYWYRQILGQKVEFLVSFYNNEISEKSEIFDDQFSVERPDGSNFTLKIRSTKLEDSAMYFCASRGDSYEQYFGPGTRLTVT.

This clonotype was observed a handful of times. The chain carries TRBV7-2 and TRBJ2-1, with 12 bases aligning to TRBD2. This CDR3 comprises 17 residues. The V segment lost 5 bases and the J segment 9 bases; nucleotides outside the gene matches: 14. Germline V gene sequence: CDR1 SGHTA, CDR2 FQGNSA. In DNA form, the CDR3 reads TGTGCCAGCAGCAAAGACCTTCTAGCGGGGGGGATAAGTGAGCAGTTCTTC. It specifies CASSKDLLAGGISEQFF.

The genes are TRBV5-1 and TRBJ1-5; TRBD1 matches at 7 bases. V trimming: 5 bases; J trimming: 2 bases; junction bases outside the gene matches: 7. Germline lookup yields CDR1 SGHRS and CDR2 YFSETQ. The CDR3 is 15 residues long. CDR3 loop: CASRRGLFGNQPQHF. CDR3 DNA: TGCGCCAGCAGAAGGGGGCTCTTTGGCAATCAGCCCCAGCATTTT.

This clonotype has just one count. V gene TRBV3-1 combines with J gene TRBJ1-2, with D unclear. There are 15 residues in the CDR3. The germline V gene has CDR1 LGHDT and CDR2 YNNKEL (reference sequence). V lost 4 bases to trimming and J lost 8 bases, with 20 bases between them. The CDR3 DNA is TGTGCCAGCAGCCCTGCTCTAGGTCCAGTAAAGGGCTACACCTTC. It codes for CASSPALGPVKGYTF.

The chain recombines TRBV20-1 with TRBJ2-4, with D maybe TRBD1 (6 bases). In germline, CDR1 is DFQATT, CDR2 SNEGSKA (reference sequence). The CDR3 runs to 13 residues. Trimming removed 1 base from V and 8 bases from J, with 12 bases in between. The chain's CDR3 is CSARGQGRDIQYF. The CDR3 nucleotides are TGCAGTGCTAGAGGTCAGGGGAGAGACATTCAGTACTTC.

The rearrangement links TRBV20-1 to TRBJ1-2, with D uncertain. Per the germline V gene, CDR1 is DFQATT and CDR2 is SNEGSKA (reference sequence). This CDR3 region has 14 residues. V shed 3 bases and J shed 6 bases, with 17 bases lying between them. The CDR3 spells CSARKEVLSNGYTF. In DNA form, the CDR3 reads TGCAGTGCTAGGAAGGAGGTCCTCTCCAATGGCTACACCTTC.

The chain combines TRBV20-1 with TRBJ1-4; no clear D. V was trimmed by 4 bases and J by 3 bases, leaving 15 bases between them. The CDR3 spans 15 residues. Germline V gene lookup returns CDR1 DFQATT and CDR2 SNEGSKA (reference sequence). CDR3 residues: CSATYYGSPNEKLFF. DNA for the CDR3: TGCAGTGCTACTTACTACGGATCCCCTAATGAAAAACTGTTTTTT.

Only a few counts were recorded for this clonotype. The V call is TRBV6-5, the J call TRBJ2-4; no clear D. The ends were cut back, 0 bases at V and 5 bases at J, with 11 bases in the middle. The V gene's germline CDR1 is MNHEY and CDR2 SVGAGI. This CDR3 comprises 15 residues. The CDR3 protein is CASSYSTPAENIQYF. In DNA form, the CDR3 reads TGTGCCAGCAGTTACTCGACACCGGCCGAAAACATTCAGTACTTC.

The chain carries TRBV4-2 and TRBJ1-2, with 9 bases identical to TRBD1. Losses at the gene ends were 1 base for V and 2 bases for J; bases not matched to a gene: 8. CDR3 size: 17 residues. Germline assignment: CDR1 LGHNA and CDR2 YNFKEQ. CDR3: CASSQVTGQGGNYGYTF. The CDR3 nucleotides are TGTGCCAGCAGCCAAGTAACGGGACAGGGTGGGAACTATGGCTACACCTTC.

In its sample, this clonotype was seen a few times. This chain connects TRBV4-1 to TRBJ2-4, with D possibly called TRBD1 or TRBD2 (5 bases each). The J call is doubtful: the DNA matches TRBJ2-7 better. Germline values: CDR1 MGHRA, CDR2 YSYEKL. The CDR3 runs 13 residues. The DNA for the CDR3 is TGCGCCAGCAGCCACAGGGACGGCTACGAGCAGTACTTC. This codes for CASSHRDGYEQYF.

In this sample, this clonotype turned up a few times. As DNA, the CDR3 is TGCGCCAGCAGCGGCAGCCTAGCGACTGGCACAGATACGCAGTATTTT. Protein: CASSGSLATGTDTQYF. The V gene is TRBV5-1, the J gene TRBJ2-3, with a possible D match to TRBD2 (6 bases). The CDR3 covers 16 residues. V was pared by 4 bases and J by 1 base, with 16 bases between. Germline assignment: CDR1 SGHRS and CDR2 YFSETQ.